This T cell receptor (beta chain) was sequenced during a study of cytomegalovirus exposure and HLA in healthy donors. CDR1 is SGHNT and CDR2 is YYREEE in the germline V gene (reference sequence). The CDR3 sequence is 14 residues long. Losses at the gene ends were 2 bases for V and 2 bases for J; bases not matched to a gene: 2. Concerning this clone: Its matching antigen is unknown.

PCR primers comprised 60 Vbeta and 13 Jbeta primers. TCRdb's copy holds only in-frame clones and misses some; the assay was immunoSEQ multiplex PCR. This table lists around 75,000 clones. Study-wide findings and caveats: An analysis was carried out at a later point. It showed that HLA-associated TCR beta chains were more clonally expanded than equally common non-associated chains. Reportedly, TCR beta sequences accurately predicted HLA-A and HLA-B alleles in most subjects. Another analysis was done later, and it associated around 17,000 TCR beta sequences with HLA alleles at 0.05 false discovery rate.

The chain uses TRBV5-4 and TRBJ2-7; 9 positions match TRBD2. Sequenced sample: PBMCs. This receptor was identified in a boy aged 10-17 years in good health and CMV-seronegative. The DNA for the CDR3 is TGTGCCAGCAGCTTTTCTAGCGGGACCTACGAGCAGTACTTC. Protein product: CASSFSSGTYEQYF. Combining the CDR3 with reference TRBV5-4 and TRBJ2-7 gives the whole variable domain ETGVTQSPTHLIKTRGQQVTLRCSSQSGHNTVSWYQQALGQGPQFIFQYYREEENGRGNFPPRFSGLQFPNYSSELNVNALELDDSALYLCASSFSSGTYEQYFGPGTRLTVT.